The 30 T cell receptor beta chains in this list originate from one sample, sequenced in a study of shared clonotypes between healthy human individuals. The assay was immunoSEQ multiplex PCR, and TCRdb's table has in-frame clones only and misses some. The sample shows about 2 million clones, 90% to 95% of them seen only once. Sequences were obtained from naive CD4+ T cells sorted from blood. Subset denoted: CD45RA+ positively selected. Receptors originate from a man between 18 and 35 years old in good health.

The CDR3 loop is CTSSHQQGGRTDTQYF. Written as DNA, the CDR3 is TGCACCAGCAGCCACCAACAGGGGGGACGGACAGATACGCAGTATTTT. The J gene is TRBJ2-3, the V gene TRBV1; the table assigns TRBD1, which was not confirmed against the DNA. TRBV1 is tagged as a pseudogene. The CDR3 totals 16 residues.

In the case of this clone: This sample includes further DNA sequences coding for the same CDR3. The J gene is TRBJ1-1, the V gene TRBV10-3; D remains ambiguous. Trimming took 7 bases from V and 0 from J, leaving 9 bases between them. The CDR3 sequence is 13 residues long. Germline CDR1 reads ENHRY; CDR2 reads SYGVKD. CDR3 loop: CAITPGMNTEAFF. CDR3 DNA: TGTGCCATCACGCCGGGGATGAACACTGAAGCTTTCTTT.

As regards this clone: At the DNA level, this CDR3 is encoded by other sequences in the same sample as well. The V and J genes are TRBV7-2 and TRBJ2-5; the D gene is possibly TRBD2 (5 bases). This CDR3 spans 13 amino acids. Trimming removed 3 bases at V and 3 bases at J, with 8 bases between. Per the germline V gene, CDR1 is SGHTA and CDR2 is FQGNSA. CDR3 sequence: CASSLSREETQYF. The CDR3, as DNA: TGTGCCAGCAGCTTGTCGCGGGAAGAGACCCAGTACTTC.

The sample holds one count of this clone. For the CDR3, the DNA is TGTGCCAGCAGCCAATTCAACGAAGCCGGGGAGCTGTTTTTT. Amino acid sequence: CASSQFNEAGELFF. This rearrangement joins TRBV14 to TRBJ2-2; D gene uncertain. Germline values: CDR1 SGHDN, CDR2 FVKESK. V was trimmed by 2 bases and J by 6 bases, leaving 10 bases between them. CDR3 size: 14 residues.

The chain carries TRBV6-5 and TRBJ1-2; the D gene is possibly TRBD1 (5 bases). The CDR3 is 13 amino acids. Germline CDR1 is MNHEY and CDR2 is SVGAGI. V was trimmed by 5 bases and J by 5 bases, leaving 12 bases between them. The CDR3 DNA sequence: TGTGCCAGCAGTAACGGGGGAGTTTATGGCTACACCTTC. Translating it yields CASSNGGVYGYTF.

This chain joins TRBV25-1 and TRBJ2-5; D gene uncertain. The CDR3 covers 13 residues. CDR1 MGHDK and CDR2 SYGVNS come from the germline V gene. The V end lost 3 bases, the J end lost 3 bases, and 8 bases lay between the germline ends. CDR3 region: CASSESRKETQYF. In DNA form, the CDR3 reads TGTGCCAGCAGTGAGTCCCGTAAAGAGACCCAGTACTTC.

Only one count was recorded for this clone. This chain joins TRBV18 and TRBJ2-7; 9 bases are a match to TRBD1. The J segment lost 7 bases and the V segment lost 5 bases, leaving 9 bases of the junction unmatched. The CDR3 has 14 residues. Germline values: CDR1 KGHSH, CDR2 LQKENI. This chain's CDR3 is CASSVGQGTGEQYF. The CDR3 nucleotides read TGTGCCAGCTCAGTCGGACAGGGGACAGGTGAGCAGTACTTC.

This chain joins TRBV29-1 and TRBJ1-2, with 8 bases fitting TRBD1. CDR1 and CDR2 (germline): SQVTM, ANQGSEA. The trim removed 6 bases at V and 4 bases at J, leaving 7 bases unmatched. The CDR3 is 13 residues long. The CDR3 is CSVHGQGPYGYTF. In DNA form, the CDR3 reads TGCAGCGTACACGGACAGGGCCCCTATGGCTACACCTTC.

The rearrangement links TRBV19 to TRBJ1-1; D gene unclear. Germline lookup yields CDR1 LNHDA and CDR2 SQIVND (reference sequence). The CDR3 consists of 14 residues. Trimming took off 2 bases at V and 0 bases at J, with 7 bases between the two ends. CDR3 sequence: CASSIKQMNTEAFF. The CDR3 DNA follows: TGTGCCAGTAGTATAAAGCAGATGAACACTGAAGCTTTCTTT.

This chain joins TRBV7-9 and TRBJ2-3; no clear D gene. This CDR3 is 14 amino acids long. Trimming removed 6 bases at V and 6 bases at J, with 16 bases between. Germline CDR1 is SEHNR and CDR2 is FQNEAQ (reference sequence). DNA for the CDR3: TGTGCCAGCAGTCCTCCTCAGGTGGGGGATACGCAGTATTTT. Translation: CASSPPQVGDTQYF.

This chain joins TRBV7-2 and TRBJ1-3, with a tentative D call TRBD1 (5 bases). Germline CDR1 SGHTA, CDR2 FQGNSA. The CDR3 totals 15 residues. V was pared by 7 bases and J by 5 bases, with 18 bases between. CDR3 DNA: TGTGCCAGCAACAAGGGAGGGGCCGGGCGAAACACCATATATTTT. Translating it yields CASNKGGAGRNTIYF.

This chain joins TRBV7-2 and TRBJ2-5; D uncertain. The V and J ends lost 6 bases and 3 bases respectively, with 8 bases between them. This CDR3 comprises 12 residues. Germline V gives CDR1 SGHTA, CDR2 FQGNSA. The CDR3: CASSFAEETQYF. The CDR3 nucleotides read TGTGCCAGCAGTTTTGCAGAAGAGACCCAGTACTTC.

The DNA of the CDR3 is TGTGCCAGCAGCCTTACACGGGGGCACACTGAAGCTTTCTTT. Its protein is CASSLTRGHTEAFF. The rearrangement joins TRBV6-5 to TRBJ1-1, with D tentatively TRBD1 (6 bases). This CDR3 is 14 amino acids long. The germline gives CDR1 MNHEY, CDR2 SVGAGI. V was pared by 6 bases and J by 3 bases, with 14 bases between.

This chain links TRBV4-1 with TRBJ2-3; the D gene is possibly TRBD2 (5 bases). The CDR3 is made up of 15 amino acids. Germline V CDR1 and CDR2: MGHRA, YSYEKL. Trimming shortened V by 2 bases and J by 0 bases, and 9 bases separated the two germline ends. CDR3 protein: CASSQSRTSTDTQYF. The DNA for the CDR3 is TGCGCCAGCAGCCAATCCAGGACTAGCACAGATACGCAGTATTTT.

The V gene is TRBV14, the J gene TRBJ2-3, with 11 bases that match TRBD2. This CDR3 has 16 amino acids. Germline V gene sequence: CDR1 SGHDN, CDR2 FVKESK. J was trimmed by 4 bases and V by 1 base; bases with no gene match: 4. CDR3 in DNA: TGTGCCAGCAGCCAAGGTATAGCGGGAGGGCCAGATACGCAGTATTTT. This encodes CASSQGIAGGPDTQYF.

The chain employs TRBV18 and TRBJ2-3; the D is unclear. The CDR3 extends over 12 amino acids. Looked up from germline, CDR1 is KGHSH and CDR2 is LQKENI. V dropped 6 bases and J dropped 2 bases, with 6 bases sitting between them. CDR3 sequence reads: CASSQDTDTQYF. The CDR3 DNA reads TGTGCCAGCTCGCAGGACACAGATACGCAGTATTTT.

The chain links TRBV20-1 to TRBJ2-7; D call uncertain. Germline CDR1 and CDR2: DFQATT and SNEGSKA (reference sequence). V lost 6 bases and J 6 bases, leaving 12 bases between the germline ends. CDR3 length: 11 residues. Here the CDR3 reads CSATMKVEQYF. In DNA form, the CDR3 reads TGCAGTGCCACGATGAAGGTCGAGCAGTACTTC.

The rearrangement uses TRBV18 and TRBJ1-2; 7 nucleotides line up with TRBD1. The CDR3 has 16 amino acids. Losses at the gene ends were 6 bases for V and 0 bases for J; bases not matched to a gene: 10. The germline CDR1 and CDR2 sequences are KGHSH and LQKENI. The CDR3 region is CASSPRQGPSNYGYTF. The DNA for the CDR3 is TGTGCCAGCTCGCCCCGACAGGGCCCTTCTAACTATGGCTACACCTTC. Using reference TRBV18 and TRBJ1-2 for the parts outside the CDR3, the full variable domain is NAGVMQNPRHLVRRRGQEARLRCSPMKGHSHVYWYRQLPEEGLKFMVYLQKENIIDESGMPKERFSAEFPKEGPSILRIQQVVRGDSAAYFCASSPRQGPSNYGYTFGSGTRLTVV.

This clone was detected a few times. The genes are TRBV4-3 and TRBJ2-1; 9 positions match TRBD2. CDR1 is LGHNA, CDR2 YSLEER, per germline. Trimming removed 0 bases from V and 2 bases from J; junction bases left unmatched: 5. CDR3 length equals 17 residues. CDR3 coding DNA: TGCGCCAGCAGCCAAGACGGGCGGGAGGGCCCCTACAATGAGCAGTTCTTC. This translates into CASSQDGREGPYNEQFF.

The sample holds a few counts of this clone. Other DNA sequences within the sample encode an identical CDR3. The V gene is TRBV4-3, the J gene TRBJ2-7; TRBD2 aligns across 9 bases. There are 15 residues in the CDR3. V lost 0 bases, J lost 2 bases, and 2 bases stayed unmatched. Per germline, CDR1 LGHNA and CDR2 YSLEER. DNA of the CDR3: TGCGCCAGCAGCCAAGAACTAGCGGGCCCCTACGAGCAGTACTTC. It encodes CASSQELAGPYEQYF.

The chain combines TRBV5-8 with TRBJ1-3, with 7 bases fitting TRBD1. There are 16 residues in the CDR3. Germline V gene data show CDR1 as SGHTS and CDR2 as YDEGEE. V was pared by 4 bases and J by 4 bases, with 11 bases of the junction left unmatched. The CDR3 spells CASSDDRVLTGNTIYF. CDR3 sequence (DNA): TGTGCCAGCAGCGACGACAGGGTACTTACGGGAAACACCATATATTTT.

This chain links TRBV5-6 with TRBJ1-5; perhaps TRBD1 as D (6 bases). The ends were cut back, 3 bases at V and 5 bases at J, with 15 bases in the middle. The CDR3 consists of 15 residues. CDR1 and CDR2 (germline): SGHDT, YYEEEE. The CDR3 DNA is TGTGCCAGCAGCTCCTGGGGGACACCAGATCAGCCCCAGCATTTT. Translating gives CASSSWGTPDQPQHF.

The chain joins TRBV6-5 to TRBJ1-2; no definite D call. The CDR3 totals 15 residues. Trimming took 6 bases from V and 2 from J, leaving 16 bases between them. In germline, CDR1 is MNHEY, CDR2 SVGAGI. CDR3 DNA: TGTGCCAGCAGCCTACGGACGGACCTGAACTATGGCTACACCTTC. It translates to CASSLRTDLNYGYTF.

The rearrangement uses TRBV5-4 and TRBJ1-5; D gene ambiguous. This CDR3 contains 13 residues. The germline gives CDR1 SGHNT, CDR2 YYREEE (reference sequence). The V and J ends lost 2 bases and 5 bases respectively, with 8 bases between them. As DNA, the CDR3 is TGTGCCAGCAGCTTTGAGCCGGATCAGCCCCAGCATTTT. This codes for CASSFEPDQPQHF. Full variable domain (outside the CDR3, taken from reference TRBV5-4 and TRBJ1-5): ETGVTQSPTHLIKTRGQQVTLRCSSQSGHNTVSWYQQALGQGPQFIFQYYREEENGRGNFPPRFSGLQFPNYSSELNVNALELDDSALYLCASSFEPDQPQHFGDGTRLSIL.

This clone has just one count. The V and J genes are TRBV6-6 and TRBJ1-4; D is ambiguous. CDR1 is MNHNY, CDR2 SVGAGI, per germline (reference sequence). The CDR3 totals 14 residues. The V and J ends lost 2 bases and 10 bases respectively, with 14 bases between them. CDR3 amino acids: CASSYPITLGKLFF. CDR3 nucleotide sequence: TGTGCCAGCAGTTACCCAATTACGCTAGGAAAACTGTTTTTT.

Comment on this clone: A clone one base away is much larger, so this may be a read error. Since no conserved phenylalanine or tryptophan closes the CDR3, a read error is the likely cause. The chain links TRBV2 to TRBJ1-1; 8 nucleotides align to TRBD1. The CDR3 contains 15 residues. CDR1 and CDR2 (germline): SNHLY, FYNNEI. J was trimmed by 1 base and V by 6 bases; bases with no gene match: 7. CDR3 loop: CASSRDRWGNTEAFL. The CDR3 region has the DNA TGTGCCAGCAGCCGGGACAGGTGGGGGAACACTGAAGCTTTCCTT.

The chain joins TRBV11-2 to TRBJ2-5, with TRBD2 matching 7 bases. The CDR3 is 16 amino acids. Germline CDR1 SGHAT, CDR2 FQNNGV. The V and J ends lost 1 base and 5 bases, in that order; junction bases with no gene match: 10. CDR3 amino acids: CASSLVLREWVETQYF. CDR3 sequence (DNA): TGTGCCAGCAGCTTAGTGTTGCGGGAGTGGGTTGAGACCCAGTACTTC.

The genes are TRBV11-2 and TRBJ2-2; D tentatively reads TRBD1 or TRBD2 (5 bases each). The CDR3 covers 16 residues. V was trimmed by 6 bases and J by 5 bases, leaving 19 bases between them. Germline V CDR1 and CDR2: SGHAT, FQNNGV. The CDR3 DNA reads TGTGCCAGCAGGCTCTCCCAGGGAGCAACAACCGGGGAGCTGTTTTTT. It is translated as CASRLSQGATTGELFF.

The V gene is TRBV5-3, the J gene TRBJ2-1; D might be TRBD2 (7 bases). TRBV5-3 belongs to the ORF category, with a function that is uncertain. V lost 0 bases and J lost 4, with 17 bases in between. CDR3 length equals 17 residues. CDR3 DNA: TGTGCCAGAAGCTTGGCAAACGGGGGGCCCAATTACAATGAGCAGTTCTTC. Amino acids: CARSLANGGPNYNEQFF.

This sequence joins TRBV13 and TRBJ2-7; 15 nucleotides line up with TRBD2. CDR1 and CDR2 from the germline V gene are PRHDT and FYEKMQ (reference sequence). J gave up 0 bases and V 3 bases, and 12 bases lay outside the gene matches. The CDR3 is 20 amino acids. The CDR3 sequence: CASSFSTGLAGGPSSYEQYF. CDR3 in DNA: TGTGCCAGCAGCTTCTCGACGGGACTAGCGGGGGGTCCGAGCTCCTACGAGCAGTACTTC.